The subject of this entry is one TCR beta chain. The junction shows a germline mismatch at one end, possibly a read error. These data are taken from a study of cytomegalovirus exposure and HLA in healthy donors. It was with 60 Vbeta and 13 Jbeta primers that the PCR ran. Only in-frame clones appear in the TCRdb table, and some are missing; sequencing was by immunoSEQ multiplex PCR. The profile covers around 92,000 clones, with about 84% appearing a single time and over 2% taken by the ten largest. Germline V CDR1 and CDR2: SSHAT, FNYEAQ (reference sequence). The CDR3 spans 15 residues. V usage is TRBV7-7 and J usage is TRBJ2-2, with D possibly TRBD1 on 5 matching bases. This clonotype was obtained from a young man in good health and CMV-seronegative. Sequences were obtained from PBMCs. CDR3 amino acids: CASSLVTGDTGELFF. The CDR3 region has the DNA TGTGCTAGCAGCTTAGTTACAGGAGACACCGGGGAGCTGTTTTTT.